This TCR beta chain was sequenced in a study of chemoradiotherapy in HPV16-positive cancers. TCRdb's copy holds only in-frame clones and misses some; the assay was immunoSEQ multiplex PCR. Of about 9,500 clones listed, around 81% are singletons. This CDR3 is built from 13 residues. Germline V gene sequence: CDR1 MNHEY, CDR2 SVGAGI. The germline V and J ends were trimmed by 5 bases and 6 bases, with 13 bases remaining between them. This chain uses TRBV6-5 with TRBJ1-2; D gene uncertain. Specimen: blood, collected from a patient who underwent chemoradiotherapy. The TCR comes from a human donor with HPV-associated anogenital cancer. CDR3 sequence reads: CASSRGTENGYTF. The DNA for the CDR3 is TGTGCCAGCAGTCGAGGAACTGAAAATGGCTACACCTTC.